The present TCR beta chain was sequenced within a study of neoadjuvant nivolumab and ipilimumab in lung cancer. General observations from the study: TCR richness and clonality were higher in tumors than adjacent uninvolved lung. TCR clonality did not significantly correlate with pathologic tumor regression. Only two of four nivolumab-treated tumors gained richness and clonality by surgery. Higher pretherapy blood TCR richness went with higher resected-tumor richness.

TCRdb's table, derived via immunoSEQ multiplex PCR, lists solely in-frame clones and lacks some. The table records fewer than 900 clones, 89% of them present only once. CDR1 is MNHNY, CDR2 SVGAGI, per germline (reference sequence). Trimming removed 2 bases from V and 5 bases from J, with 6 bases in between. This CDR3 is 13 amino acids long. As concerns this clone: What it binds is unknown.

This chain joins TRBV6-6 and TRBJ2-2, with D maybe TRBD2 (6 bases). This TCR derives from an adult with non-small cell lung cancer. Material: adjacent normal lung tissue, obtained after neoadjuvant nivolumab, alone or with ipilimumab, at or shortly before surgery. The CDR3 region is CASSYRGTGELFF. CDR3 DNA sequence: TGTGCCAGCAGTTACCGGGGGACCGGGGAGCTGTTTTTT.